The clone carrying this T cell receptor (beta chain) has only a few counts. Its specificity is not known. Cells were stimulated with overlapping HIV-1 Gag 15-mer peptides. Sorted nonresponding memory CD4+ T cells were CD40L-negative, CD69-negative, CD45RO-high. Suppressive ART was started during chronic HIV-1 infection in these adults. From germline, CDR1 is KGHSH and CDR2 LQKENI. The ends lost 2 bases at V and 4 bases at J; junction bases unmatched: 7. The CDR3 totals 16 residues. The source of the sample is a study of persistence of HIV-infected CD4 T cells. As for the study in general: Suppressive ART had lasted a median of around eight years.

This was the immunoSEQ version 4 assay in survey mode. Produced via immunoSEQ multiplex PCR; TCRdb's table is partial and in-frame only. The sample comprises around 60,000 clones, under 80% of which are singletons, and under 2% rests with the top ten. The TCR was taken from an adult man with HIV who was CMV-seropositive. The specimen comprised CD4+ T cells sorted from PBMCs after roughly 18-hour stimulation, sampled from a patient who received antiretroviral therapy. The rearrangement uses TRBV18 and TRBJ1-2; 10 positions match TRBD1. Here the CDR3 DNA reads TGTGCCAGCTCACCAACCTCCGGGACAGGGGTCTATGGCTACACCTTC. Translated: CASSPTSGTGVYGYTF.